This record looks at one T cell receptor (beta chain) sequence and its context. Its antigen is unknown. These data originate in a study of T cells after posttransplantation cyclophosphamide. Broader study findings: Recipient CMV seropositivity and CMV reactivation strongly tracked TRB clonality.

V was pared by 2 bases and J by 1 base, with 7 bases of the junction left unmatched. Germline V gene lookup returns CDR1 MNHNY and CDR2 SVGAGI (reference sequence). The CDR3 is 16 residues long. Clones were read by immunoSEQ multiplex PCR, and TCRdb kept only the in-frame ones, dropping some. The sample lists about 52,000 clones, 94% occurring once. Input material: PBMCs. The TCR was taken from a woman in her twenties or thirties in good health and a related stem cell transplant donor. The chain couples TRBV6-6 to TRBJ1-1; 7 positions match TRBD1. CDR3 in DNA: TGTGCCAGCAGTTACAGCCAGGGGGTACGGAACACTGAAGCTTTCTTT. Encoded protein: CASSYSQGVRNTEAFF.